The source of this T cell receptor beta chain is a study of response to subunit inactivated influenza vaccine. Study observations and caveats: Each seasonal influenza vaccination recruits few new T cells, the authors suggested.

The germline V gene has CDR1 MDHEN and CDR2 SYDVKM. CDR3 length equals 15 residues. V dropped 4 bases and J dropped 7; count of bases not matched to a gene: 12. TCRdb reprocessed the RT-PCR reads with MiXCR, giving one entry per CDR3 protein. This table has about 310,000 distinct CDR3 sequences, roughly 22% appearing once. In this sample, this clonotype turned up a few times. The antigen is undetermined. The sample in question was PBMCs from blood, obtained about 20 months after vaccination. This sequence joins TRBV28 and TRBJ2-7; 8 positions match TRBD1. This receptor was identified in a man aged 50 to 69 who received an inactivated influenza vaccine. CDR3 DNA sequence: TGTGCCAGCAGTTCCGGGGCAGGGGGCCTCTGGGAGCAGTACTTC. It translates to CASSSGAGGLWEQYF. Full variable domain (remainder filled in from reference TRBV28 and TRBJ2-7): DVKVTQSSRYLVKRTGEKVFLECVQDMDHENMFWYRQDPGLGLRLIYFSYDVKMKEKGDIPEGYSVSREKKERFSLILESASTNQTSMYLCASSSGAGGLWEQYFGPGTRLTVT.